This TCR beta chain was captured in a study of T cells after yellow fever vaccination. Points from the study as a whole: When the response was secondary, it was weaker but reached its peak faster, day 5 versus 15. Post-booster reappearance was seen for most primary-vaccination clones (around 97% CD4, 75% to 90% CD8).

They built TCR cDNA with 5'RACE template switching, a step that put in a universal primer site and UMIs. TCRdb called the 5' RACE reads again in MiXCR, with one record for every CDR3 protein. The table includes 400,000 to 450,000 distinct CDR3 sequences, roughly 20% detected once. This CDR3 spans 16 amino acids. The J segment lost 2 bases and the V segment lost 6 bases, leaving 10 bases of the junction unmatched. Per germline, CDR1 SGHTA and CDR2 FQGNSA. Only a few counts were recorded for this clonotype. Its antigen is still unknown. The input for sequencing was PBMCs, taken before the yellow fever booster vaccination. The clonotype comes from a man younger than 35 who received the YFV17D yellow fever vaccine. The chain recombines TRBV7-2 with TRBJ1-1, with 9 bases identical to TRBD1. The CDR3 coding sequence is TGTGCCAGCAGGAGTTGGACAGGGGCAACCAACACTGAAGCTTTCTTT. Its translation: CASRSWTGATNTEAFF.